The clone carrying this T cell receptor (beta chain) showed up many times. Its antigen is unidentified. This specimen belongs to a study of early T cells in non-severe SARS-CoV-2 infection. Study as a whole: Chains from this unsorted whole-blood bulk RNA could not be paired.

Findings and caveats of the study: CD4 and private specificities were missed by VDJdb matching, which favored anti-spike CD8 responses.

Unique molecular identifiers (one per individual cDNA molecule) were attached. MiXCR, applied by TCRdb to the 5' RACE reads, yields one record per CDR3 protein. The sample records around 32,000 distinct CDR3 sequences, around 5.7% being singletons. CDR1 is MNHGY, CDR2 SAAAGT, per germline. The V end was cut by 5 bases, the J end by 6 bases, with 13 bases between. The CDR3 length is 13 residues. The chain couples TRBV6-8 to TRBJ1-2, with D tentatively TRBD1 (5 bases). Specimen: whole blood. This sequence originates from an adult who was a healthcare worker with PCR-confirmed SARS-CoV-2 infection or an uninfected control (not recorded which). As DNA, the CDR3 is TGTGCCAGCAGTCCCAGGGTTTCGCATGGCTACACCTTC. It specifies CASSPRVSHGYTF.